These T cell receptor beta chains were read from a single sample in a study of T cell responses to AZD1222 COVID-19 vaccine. Only in-frame clones appear in the TCRdb table, and some are missing; sequencing was by immunoSEQ multiplex PCR. This sample has 180,000 or so clones, with 92% found just once. This specimen consisted of peripheral blood, obtained 28 days after the second AZD1222 dose. Source of these receptors: an adult who received the AZD1222 COVID-19 vaccine. Each CDR3 is given with its conserved first and last residue. The D gene is left open where the match is weak. Size is omitted from some rows. Given values are once, few, many or a class for expanded clones.

CDR3 length: 17; V gene: TRBV3-1/TRBV3-2; D gene: TRBD1; clone size: .; J gene: TRBJ1-2; CDR3 protein: CASSQDFYTGANYGYTF; CDR3 DNA: TGTGCCAGCAGCCAAGATTTCTACACAGGGGCTAACTATGGCTACACCTTC
CDR3 length: 15; V gene: TRBV27; D gene: TRBD1; clone size: .; J gene: TRBJ2-7; CDR3 protein: CASSPVGTGGLRQYF; CDR3 DNA: TGTGCCAGCAGTCCCGTGGGGACAGGGGGCTTAAGGCAGTACTTC
CDR3 length: 14; V gene: TRBV7-8; D gene: .; clone size: .; J gene: TRBJ1-1; CDR3 protein: CASSLAGGREEAFF; CDR3 DNA: TGTGCCAGCAGCTTAGCGGGGGGGAGAGAAGAAGCTTTCTTT
CDR3 length: 16; V gene: TRBV5-1; D gene: .; clone size: once; J gene: TRBJ2-1; CDR3 protein: CASSYLAGAAYNEQFF; CDR3 DNA: TGCGCCAGCAGCTACCTAGCAGGGGCCGCTTACAATGAGCAGTTCTTC
CDR3 length: 16; V gene: TRBV7-6; D gene: .; clone size: once; J gene: TRBJ1-2; CDR3 protein: CASSPRDTDANYGYTF; CDR3 DNA: TGTGCCAGCAGCCCCCGGGACACTGACGCTAACTATGGCTACACCTTC
CDR3 length: 18; V gene: TRBV7-9; D gene: .; clone size: .; J gene: TRBJ1-6; CDR3 protein: CASSEGGRASSYNSPLHF; CDR3 DNA: TGTGCCAGCAGCGAAGGGGGGCGGGCTAGCTCCTATAATTCACCCCTCCACTTT
CDR3 length: 14; V gene: TRBV28; D gene: .; clone size: .; J gene: TRBJ2-1; CDR3 protein: CASSLLGRYNEQFF; CDR3 DNA: TGTGCCAGCAGCCTCCTGGGCCGATACAATGAGCAGTTCTTC
CDR3 length: 14; V gene: TRBV2; D gene: .; clone size: .; J gene: TRBJ1-2; CDR3 protein: CASSETGRGYGYTF; CDR3 DNA: TGTGCCAGCAGTGAAACGGGGAGAGGCTATGGCTACACCTTC
CDR3 length: 17; V gene: TRBV6-1; D gene: TRBD1; clone size: many; J gene: TRBJ1-2; CDR3 protein: CASSELTGGASRYGYTF; CDR3 DNA: TGTGCCAGCAGTGAATTGACAGGGGGTGCATCACGGTATGGCTACACCTTC
CDR3 length: 13; V gene: TRBV2; D gene: .; clone size: .; J gene: TRBJ1-2; CDR3 protein: CASSVQGSIGYTF; CDR3 DNA: TGTGCCAGCAGTGTACAGGGATCTATTGGCTACACCTTC
CDR3 length: 15; V gene: TRBV7-3; D gene: TRBD2; clone size: once; J gene: TRBJ2-3; CDR3 protein: CASSSLAGITDTQYF; CDR3 DNA: TGTGCCAGCAGCTCCTTAGCGGGAATCACAGATACGCAGTATTTT
CDR3 length: 15; V gene: TRBV9; D gene: TRBD2; clone size: .; J gene: TRBJ2-7; CDR3 protein: CASSVDPAGGYEQYF; CDR3 DNA: TGTGCCAGCAGCGTAGACCCAGCGGGAGGGTACGAGCAGTACTTC
CDR3 length: 14; V gene: TRBV6-5; D gene: .; clone size: once; J gene: TRBJ1-6; CDR3 protein: CASSGSSYNSPLHF; CDR3 DNA: TGTGCCAGTTCAGGGAGCTCCTATAATTCACCCCTCCACTTT
CDR3 length: 20; V gene: TRBV21-1; D gene: .; clone size: .; J gene: TRBJ1-4; CDR3 protein: CASNEGSERRSDSTNEKLFF; CDR3 DNA: TGTGCCAGCAACGAGGGTTCAGAGAGGCGCAGTGACTCAACTAATGAAAAACTGTTTTTT
CDR3 length: 14; V gene: TRBV25-1; D gene: .; clone size: .; J gene: TRBJ1-1; CDR3 protein: CASSDTRTNTEAFF; CDR3 DNA: TGTGCCAGCAGTGACACTAGAACCAACACTGAAGCTTTCTTT
CDR3 length: 13; V gene: TRBV10-3; D gene: TRBD1; clone size: .; J gene: TRBJ1-2; CDR3 protein: CAISTDRDDGYTF; CDR3 DNA: TGTGCCATCAGCACGGACAGGGACGATGGCTACACCTTC
CDR3 length: 13; V gene: TRBV15; D gene: .; clone size: .; J gene: TRBJ2-2; CDR3 protein: CATSTTGTGELFF; CDR3 DNA: TGTGCCACCAGCACTACAGGGACCGGGGAGCTGTTTTTT
CDR3 length: 13; V gene: TRBV29-1; D gene: .; clone size: .; J gene: TRBJ2-7; CDR3 protein: CSVYGGQGREQYF; CDR3 DNA: TGCAGCGTGTATGGGGGCCAGGGGCGGGAGCAGTACTTC
CDR3 length: 12; V gene: TRBV19; D gene: .; clone size: .; J gene: TRBJ1-4; CDR3 protein: CASGGPTEKLFF; CDR3 DNA: TGTGCCAGTGGGGGGCCGACGGAAAAACTGTTTTTT
CDR3 length: 17; V gene: TRBV4-2; D gene: .; clone size: .; J gene: TRBJ2-1; CDR3 protein: CASSQDRISVSYNEQFF; CDR3 DNA: TGTGCCAGCAGCCAAGATCGGATTAGCGTCTCCTACAATGAGCAGTTCTTC
CDR3 length: 14; V gene: TRBV4-3; D gene: TRBD1; clone size: few; J gene: TRBJ1-2; CDR3 protein: CASSQDGTGQRYTF; CDR3 DNA: TGCGCCAGCAGCCAAGACGGGACAGGGCAGCGCTACACCTTC
CDR3 length: 16; V gene: TRBV4-2; D gene: .; clone size: once; J gene: TRBJ1-1; CDR3 protein: CASSQEPAGGYTEAFF; CDR3 DNA: TGTGCCAGCAGCCAAGAACCTGCGGGGGGCTACACTGAAGCTTTCTTT
CDR3 length: 15; V gene: TRBV19; D gene: .; clone size: .; J gene: TRBJ2-2; CDR3 protein: CASSVGTANTGELFF; CDR3 DNA: TGTGCCAGTAGTGTGGGGACGGCGAACACCGGGGAGCTGTTTTTT
CDR3 length: 15; V gene: TRBV19; D gene: TRBD1; clone size: .; J gene: TRBJ1-2; CDR3 protein: CASIRGGTEIYGYTF; CDR3 DNA: TGTGCCAGTATCCGCGGGGGGACAGAGATCTATGGCTACACCTTC
CDR3 length: 16; V gene: TRBV30; D gene: .; clone size: once; J gene: TRBJ1-6; CDR3 protein: CAWSVHGRQYNSPLHF; CDR3 DNA: TGTGCCTGGAGTGTACATGGCAGACAGTATAATTCACCCCTCCACTTT
CDR3 length: 15; V gene: TRBV11-2; D gene: .; clone size: .; J gene: TRBJ2-1; CDR3 protein: CASRRLTGLYNEQFF; CDR3 DNA: TGTGCCAGCAGGCGTCTGACAGGTCTTTACAATGAGCAGTTCTTC
CDR3 length: 13; V gene: TRBV3-1/TRBV3-2; D gene: TRBD1; clone size: .; J gene: TRBJ1-6; CDR3 protein: CASSLGQGRPLHF; CDR3 DNA: TGTGCCAGCAGCCTAGGACAGGGTAGACCCCTCCACTTT
CDR3 length: 14; V gene: TRBV10-3; D gene: .; clone size: .; J gene: TRBJ1-1; CDR3 protein: CAISERGANTEAFF; CDR3 DNA: TGTGCCATCAGTGAAAGGGGCGCGAACACTGAAGCTTTCTTT
CDR3 length: 16; V gene: TRBV7-2; D gene: .; clone size: .; J gene: TRBJ1-3; CDR3 protein: CASSSWGGGSGNTIYF; CDR3 DNA: TGTGCCAGCAGCTCGTGGGGAGGGGGCTCTGGAAACACCATATATTTT
CDR3 length: 12; V gene: TRBV28; D gene: .; clone size: .; J gene: TRBJ1-5; CDR3 protein: CASRITNQPQHF; CDR3 DNA: TGTGCCAGCAGAATAACAAATCAGCCCCAGCATTTT
CDR3 length: 15; V gene: TRBV5-8; D gene: .; clone size: .; J gene: TRBJ1-1; CDR3 protein: CASSPSPREGTEAFF; CDR3 DNA: TGTGCCAGCAGCCCCAGCCCCAGGGAAGGGACTGAAGCTTTCTTT
CDR3 length: 13; V gene: TRBV28; D gene: .; clone size: .; J gene: TRBJ2-7; CDR3 protein: CASSRTIFYEQYF; CDR3 DNA: TGTGCCAGCAGTAGGACTATATTCTACGAGCAGTACTTC
CDR3 length: 12; V gene: TRBV7-8; D gene: .; clone size: .; J gene: TRBJ2-7; CDR3 protein: CASSRLSYEQYF; CDR3 DNA: TGTGCCAGCAGCCGGCTCTCCTACGAGCAGTACTTC
CDR3 length: 19; V gene: TRBV10-3; D gene: TRBD2; clone size: .; J gene: TRBJ2-3; CDR3 protein: CAISESLFKRGRGTDTQYF; CDR3 DNA: TGTGCCATCAGTGAGTCCCTTTTCAAGCGGGGTCGGGGCACAGATACGCAGTATTTT
CDR3 length: 14; V gene: TRBV13; D gene: TRBD2; clone size: .; J gene: TRBJ2-7; CDR3 protein: CASSPSGPSYEQYF; CDR3 DNA: TGTGCCAGCAGCCCTAGCGGGCCGAGCTACGAGCAGTACTTC
CDR3 length: 12; V gene: TRBV29-1; D gene: .; clone size: .; J gene: TRBJ1-5; CDR3 protein: CSVGQPNQPQHF; CDR3 DNA: TGCAGCGTTGGACAGCCCAATCAGCCCCAGCATTTT
CDR3 length: 13; V gene: TRBV27; D gene: .; clone size: few; J gene: TRBJ1-1; CDR3 protein: CASSFSVNTEAFF; CDR3 DNA: TGTGCCAGCAGTTTTTCAGTGAACACTGAAGCTTTCTTT
CDR3 length: 13; V gene: TRBV30; D gene: .; clone size: .; J gene: TRBJ1-6; CDR3 protein: CAWSVRENSPLHF; CDR3 DNA: TGTGCCTGGAGTGTACGAGAGAATTCACCCCTCCACTTT
CDR3 length: 15; V gene: TRBV19; D gene: TRBD1; clone size: .; J gene: TRBJ2-7; CDR3 protein: CASTTGQGVSYEQYF; CDR3 DNA: TGTGCCAGTACCACCGGACAGGGAGTGAGCTACGAGCAGTACTTC
CDR3 length: 16; V gene: TRBV2; D gene: TRBD1; clone size: .; J gene: TRBJ2-3; CDR3 protein: CASSDGTGGPLDTQYF; CDR3 DNA: TGTGCCAGCAGTGATGGGACAGGGGGACCCTTAGATACGCAGTATTTT
CDR3 length: 13; V gene: TRBV12-3/TRBV12-4; D gene: .; clone size: .; J gene: TRBJ1-1; CDR3 protein: CATRGLKNTEAFF; CDR3 DNA: TGTGCCACACGGGGACTGAAGAACACTGAAGCTTTCTTT
CDR3 length: 12; V gene: TRBV7-2; D gene: .; clone size: .; J gene: TRBJ2-1; CDR3 protein: CASSSKGNEQFF; CDR3 DNA: TGTGCCAGCAGCTCTAAGGGCAATGAGCAGTTCTTC
CDR3 length: 14; V gene: TRBV7-3; D gene: .; clone size: .; J gene: TRBJ2-7; CDR3 protein: CASSLFAGSGEQYF; CDR3 DNA: TGTGCCAGCAGCTTATTTGCGGGGTCCGGCGAGCAGTACTTC
CDR3 length: 16; V gene: TRBV28; D gene: TRBD1; clone size: .; J gene: TRBJ1-2; CDR3 protein: CASSLVRTGSNYGYTF; CDR3 DNA: TGTGCCAGCAGTTTAGTCCGGACAGGGAGTAACTATGGCTACACCTTC